This T cell receptor beta chain is drawn from a study of blood T cell repertoires in COVID-19. Whole-study context: Some COVID-19 samples were acute and others convalescent; all came from the United States, Italy and Spain. PBMCs, B-cell-depleted T cells, or T cells were the source of the cDNA or gDNA that made up the material.

Source study methods: Reference gene primer amplification gave estimated nucleated cell counts. Sequencing was performed with immunoSEQ multiplex PCR; in TCRdb, only in-frame clones are kept and a portion is missing. For V, J and clone size, that table is used; D and trimming come from the DNA. The sample includes around 15,000 clones, around 90% of them seen just once. The germline V gene encodes CDR1 KGHSH and CDR2 LQKENI. Trimming left V 6 bases short and J 3 bases short, with 18 bases between. CDR3 size: 16 residues. This TCR derives from a human donor in a cohort sampled during active COVID-19. V and J are TRBV18 and TRBJ1-5; weak D call: TRBD1 (5 bases). Sequencing was carried out using peripheral blood. The chain's CDR3 is CASSPAQGMDNQPQHF. CDR3 coding DNA: TGTGCCAGCTCCCCCGCTCAGGGAATGGACAATCAGCCCCAGCATTTT.